This T cell receptor beta chain was found in a study of T cell responses to AZD1222 COVID-19 vaccine. Germline-derived CDR1 and CDR2 are MNHNS and SASEGT. Deletions cut 2 bases from V and 5 bases from J, with 5 bases between. The CDR3 consists of 12 residues. Notes on this clone: As yet, its antigen is unknown.

Findings of the study overall: Spike-specific TCR breadth and depth were elevated following two AZD1222 doses. Baseline seropositives among AZD1222 recipients totaled only five to seven. Donors in the cohort were predominantly white British and more often female, and clonal diversity was possibly underestimated.

Assay used: immunoSEQ multiplex PCR; TCRdb lists only in-frame clones, some missing. The sample carries over 85,000 clones, roughly 92% recorded once. The sequence was collected from an adult who received the AZD1222 COVID-19 vaccine. This material consisted of peripheral blood, taken 28 days after the second AZD1222 dose. The V call is TRBV6-1, the J call TRBJ2-3, with unresolved D. The CDR3 DNA reads as TGTGCCAGCAGTGAAAGGGAAGATACGCAGTATTTT. This translates into CASSEREDTQYF.